This T cell receptor (beta chain) was recovered during a study of blood T cells in healthy people across ages. This clonotype came up many times. For the second PCR, which ran for about 6 to 12 cycles, a sample-barcoded 5' primer and a J-beta primer mix were used. A single record per CDR3 protein comes from TCRdb applying MiXCR to the 5' RACE reads. Of 1.5 million or so distinct CDR3 sequences listed, 42% are singletons. The sample was blood. This clonotype was obtained from a woman aged 18-35 years in good health.

The DNA of the CDR3 is TGTGCCAGCAGCCAGAGTACCACAGATACGCAGTATTTT. This translates into CASSQSTTDTQYF. The rearrangement joins TRBV3-1 to TRBJ2-3; no reliable D call. The CDR3 is made up of 13 amino acids. Per germline, CDR1 LGHDT and CDR2 YNNKEL (reference sequence). Trimming took 3 bases from V and 2 from J, leaving 6 bases between them.